This T cell receptor beta chain was sequenced during a study of cytomegalovirus exposure and HLA in healthy donors (dated by TCRdb to the late 2010s). Broadly, across the study: An earlier analysis of some 550 of the donors reported 250 to 350 Gb of sequence data and approximately 110 million unique TCR beta sequences from about 200 million T cells. The number of typed donors differed by locus: about 620-640 for A, B, C, DRB1 and DQB1; 500 to 550 for DQA1; over 600 for DPA1; and about 450 for DPB1. HLA typing included class I and class II loci at four-digit resolution. The study used immunosequencing to profile the T cell repertoires of approximately 690 subjects and linked those repertoires to cytomegalovirus serostatus. Donor age, sex, ethnicity and CMV serostatus were collected together with the repertoire data. All discovery cohort repertoires had been generated using a single sequencing platform. To decide whether each TCR beta V gene segment behaved as functional or pseudogenic, an earlier analysis of some 600 of the donors relied on high-throughput TCR beta sequencing. Among roughly 400 genotyped donors of the cohort, an average of approximately 240,000 unique TCR beta nucleotide sequences was sequenced per donor, of which 15% to 20% were non-productive. Among the approximately 400 genotyped donors, 75% to 90% belonged to the genetic ancestry cluster associated with self-reported Caucasian donors. In a later analysis, previously published TCR beta repertoires from 666 donors were re-analyzed and high-resolution HLA genotyping was added so that TCR occurrence patterns could be studied. Several DR-DQ haplotypes were treated as single units for association and clustering because of strong linkage in the cohort. About 280 gigabases of sequencing data and roughly 90 million unique TCR sequences were included in an early release covering 550 to 650 HLA-typed donors. The later analysis used no new phenotypic data to find candidate immune exposures, relying instead on TCR beta sequences and their occurrence across donors. In addition to the first cohort of 650 to 750 subjects, a separate validation cohort of approximately 110 different subjects was used. In a later genetic analysis, genome-wide SNP genotypes for about 55% of the roughly 700 donors were used, and that subset was treated as a discovery cohort. The study was designed to test whether signatures of past pathogen exposure could be identified by cataloging public T cell receptors. High-throughput TCR immunosequencing, statistical association of individual TCRs with disease status, and machine learning were combined to predict cytomegalovirus infection status. On the study overall, not on this receptor specifically: In a later analysis, 16,951 TCR beta sequences were associated with specific HLA alleles at a false discovery rate of 0.05. A further reported finding was that TCR beta sequences accurately predicted the HLA-A and HLA-B alleles for most subjects in the first cohort. Compared with the roughly 700-donor mean, donors in an Asian-associated ancestry cluster had fewer N-insertions in productive TCRs, according to a later genetic analysis. It was suggested by the authors that the approach could potentially be generalized to other disease states and immunological phenotypes. In a later analysis, HLA-associated TCR beta chains were found to be more clonally expanded and to have lower generation probabilities than equally common non-associated chains. Because some donors lacked HLA typing at each locus, the association tests relied only on the typed subset. In vitro tests confirmed that a few of the cytomegalovirus-associated TCR beta chains recognize cytomegalovirus antigens. In a later genetic analysis, a missense DCLRE1C variant was associated with V-gene and J-gene trimming of TCR beta chains, and the association was replicated in an independent cohort. The study listed approximately 160 TCR beta chains as associated with cytomegalovirus. A later analysis reported that several top co-occurrence clusters appeared linked to parvovirus B19, influenza, CMV and Epstein-Barr virus. Because counts were too low, about 18 rarely observed V segments, including chromosome 9 orphons, were excluded from the earlier analysis of under 650 of the donors. Broadly in line with IMGT annotations, most TCR beta V segments showed up in productive rearrangements about 90% or about 30% of the time in an earlier analysis of about 500 of the donors. A cluster of highly shared sequence variants was judged likely to represent a technical artifact of the sequencing pipeline. Correlated functional status among segregating V segments might reflect linkage disequilibrium, but an unknown experimental factor could not be ruled out. The only immune exposure information available for the cohort was CMV serostatus. Most TCR sequences were observed very rarely across donors, whereas some public TCRs were present in many individuals. Strong co-occurrence of HLA alleles, especially DR and DQ, made assigning TCR associations to individual alleles difficult. Only TCR beta chains were sequenced in this cohort, and the absence of alpha or paired-chain data limited detectable features. The classifier was reported to diagnose cytomegalovirus status with high specificity and sensitivity in both the original cohort and the validation cohort. The presence/absence analyses assumed that sequencing depth was roughly uniform across donors, and that assumption may not be true. A later analysis found that most CMV-associated TCR beta chains appeared HLA-restricted, with HLA associations seemingly driven largely by CMV exposure. In a later analysis, the rate of TCR association differed among HLA loci, with DRB1 alleles having the most associated TCRs and HLA-C alleles having the fewest.

The receptor library was made with the immunoSEQ multiplex PCR assay. A mixture of 60 forward primers for TCR Vbeta segments and 13 reverse primers for TCR Jbeta segments was used in the multiplex PCR. The CDR3 region of rearranged TCR beta genes was amplified from genomic DNA with a multiplex PCR assay. On the Illumina HiSeq System, the amplified TCR beta libraries were sequenced as 87-base-pair reads. The original pipeline was this. A later analysis tallied roughly 76 million unique TCR beta chains across the 700 or so repertoires, and about 10 million of those chains were shared by two or more donors. A nearest-neighbor algorithm error-corrected the raw reads and collapsed the reads into unique sequences, merging closely related sequences to remove PCR and sequencing errors. CDR3 sequences were aligned to IMGT reference sequences to assign V, D and J gene segments. For a sequence to be retained, at least a six-nucleotide match to both a V gene segment and a J gene segment was required. Rearrangements were classified as productive when the CDR3 lacked stop codons and remained in frame with V and J, and all other rearrangements were classified as non-productive. Following IMGT convention, CDR3 was defined as the stretch from the second conserved V-encoded cysteine up to the conserved J-encoded phenylalanine. The earlier analysis of 500 to 750 of the donors excluded any sequence lacking an unambiguous match to a single V gene segment. In an earlier analysis of 587 of the donors, a V segment was called functional when productive rearrangements were above 56.7%, and segregating when the standard deviation between donors exceeded 5%. A statistical classification framework was developed to diagnose cytomegalovirus status using the catalog of TCR beta chain sequences. In a later analysis, TCR nucleotide sequences were compared against IMGT/GENE-DB human TR gene sequences so that V and J genes could be assigned. The TCRdist pipeline was used in a later analysis to assign CDR3 sequences and most-parsimonious VDJ recombination scenarios. In a later analysis, each TCR beta chain was defined by its CDR3 amino acid sequence together with its V-gene family, and reads lacking a unique V-gene family were excluded. A later analysis removed 500 to 600 highly shared, low-generation-probability nucleotide sequences to deal with suspected cross-contamination and a sequencing artifact. In a later analysis, a clonal expansion index was calculated for each public chain from normalized within-repertoire ranks of inferred template counts. In a later analysis, generation probabilities were computed using a VDJ recombination model fitted to out-of-frame rearrangements, and the results were checked against IGoR. In a later analysis, hypergeometric tests were used to score TCR-TCR, TCR-HLA and TCR-CMV co-occurrence, with a repertoire-size bias correction applied to TCR pairs. False discovery rates were estimated in a later analysis by permuting HLA or CMV assignments 20 times. In a later analysis, co-occurring TCRs were grouped with DBSCAN, and TCRdist sequence similarity was added when clustering was performed within HLA-allele-positive subsets. Repertoires with fewer than 30,000 or more than 120,000 public chains were left out of co-occurrence clustering, as were five repertoires with anomalous nucleotide sharing. The clones in this table, taken by TCRdb from immuneACCESS, are in-frame only. Not every clone is retained; where verified, under half of the shortfall comes from an unresolved V gene, and the cause of the rest is unknown. D and trimming were read from the DNA, whereas the V and J calls and clone size are those reported in that table. This sample lists 100,000 to 120,000 clones; 60% to 80% were detected once. Roughly 8.3% of the sample is taken by the ten largest.

This clone has just a few counts. The target of this receptor is not known. No base quality information exists; no much larger clone differs at one position. In total, around 600 healthy bone marrow donors made up the cohort. Cohort members were all nominally healthy when sampled, although unrecorded immune exposures were likely present. The donor was CMV seropositive and belonged to the group of some 290 seropositive cohort members. Each donor provided a peripheral blood sample, and peripheral blood mononuclear cells were used for TCR beta sequencing. Genomic DNA was extracted from the blood cell samples with the Qiagen DNeasy Blood Extraction Kit. The clonotype comes from a man in his late teens or twenties in good health and CMV-seropositive. The sample was PBMCs.

Here the CDR3 is given as CASSHAVAGGQETQYF. The DNA sequence follows: TGTGCCAGCAGCCATGCGGTAGCGGGGGGACAAGAGACCCAGTACTTC. The rearrangement combines TRBV4-2 with TRBJ2-5; TRBD2 aligns with 10 central bases. The germline V gene yields LGHNA for CDR1 and YNFKEQ for CDR2. Trimming accounts for 3 bases at V and 2 bases at J, while the number of junction bases matched to no gene is 6. Measured from the cysteine to the phenylalanine, the CDR3 is 16 residues long. Only the CDR3 part of the read is kept: 48 bases, read in frame from the first base.